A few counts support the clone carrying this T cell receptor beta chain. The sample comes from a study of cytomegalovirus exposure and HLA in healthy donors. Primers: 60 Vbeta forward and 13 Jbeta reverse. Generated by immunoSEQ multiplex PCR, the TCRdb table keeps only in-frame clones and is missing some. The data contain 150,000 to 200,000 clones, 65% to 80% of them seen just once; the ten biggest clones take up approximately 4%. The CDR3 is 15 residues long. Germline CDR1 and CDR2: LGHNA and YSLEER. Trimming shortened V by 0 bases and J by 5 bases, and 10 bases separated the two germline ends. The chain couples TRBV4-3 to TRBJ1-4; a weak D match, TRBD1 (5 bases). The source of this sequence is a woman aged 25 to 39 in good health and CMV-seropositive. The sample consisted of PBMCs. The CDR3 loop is CASSQDMTDNEKLFF. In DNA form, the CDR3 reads TGCGCCAGCAGCCAAGATATGACAGACAATGAAAAACTGTTTTTT.